This T cell receptor (beta chain) was captured in a study of monozygotic twins with inflammatory bowel disease. Study-wide points: Healthy co-twins, by inverse Simpson, had higher TCRbeta diversity than their siblings with IBD. Other individuals had fewer clonotypes in common with IBD patients than with healthy twins, especially with disease activity.

Template switching introduced UMIs that contain a 6-nucleotide sample barcode. No DNA is given; TCRdb re-called the 5' RACE reads and lists each CDR3 protein once. The sample totals about 330,000 distinct CDR3 sequences. Germline V gene sequence: CDR1 SGHTA, CDR2 FQGNSA. The CDR3 has 16 amino acids. About this clonotype: The antigen is unknown.

Source material: blood. J is TRBJ1-2 and V is TRBV7-2; TCRdb outputs TRBD1, but without DNA this stays unchecked. This receptor was identified in a human donor with ulcerative colitis or Crohn's disease, or a healthy co-twin of an affected twin (not recorded which). This CDR3 reads CASSLVPGGQGDGYTF.